This T cell receptor beta chain was sequenced during a study of Ad26.COV2.S vaccination and SARS-CoV-2 variants. This table comes from immunoSEQ multiplex PCR, and its TCRdb copy is limited to in-frame clones, with some not included. There are 510,000 or so clones in the sample; 87% occur only once, and 9.5% to 15% lies in the top ten. The treatment is: approximately 18 received Ad26.COV2.S at low or high dose, single or two shots; about five received placebo; per-sample allocation not given. Collection of the samples took place on day 63 after the first injection of vaccine or placebo. This clone was picked up many times. This CDR3 comprises 13 residues. Trimming stripped 6 bases from V and 5 bases from J, with 13 bases between. Germline V CDR1 and CDR2: KGHSH, LQKENI.

The rearrangement uses TRBV18 and TRBJ1-1; D not certain. The sequence was collected from a person aged 18-60 years who received the Ad26.COV2.S COVID-19 vaccine or a placebo. The starting material was peripheral blood, obtained in a trial of Ad26.COV2.S vaccine versus placebo. CDR3 DNA sequence: TGTGCCAGCTCCCCCATAGGGTGGACTGAAGCTTTCTTT. Protein sequence: CASSPIGWTEAFF.